Listed below are T cell receptor beta chains from one sample, sequenced in a study of CD8+ T cells in alopecia areata. Generated by immunoSEQ multiplex PCR, the TCRdb table keeps only in-frame clones and is missing some. The sample shows 130,000 to 150,000 clones, around 47% of them seen only once. Sample: CD4+ T cells sorted from blood. The receptors come from a human donor with alopecia areata. Each CDR3 is given with its conserved first and last residue. A D gene is named only where the DNA matches it firmly. Only some rows state a clone size, as once, few, many or a class for expanded clones.

abundance: few
v_gene: TRBV7-3
j_gene: TRBJ2-1
d_gene: TRBD1
CDR3nt: TGTGCCAGCAGCTTAAGGGACAGAAATGAGCAGTTCTTC
CDR3aa: CASSLRDRNEQFF

abundance: -
v_gene: TRBV29-1
j_gene: TRBJ2-3
d_gene: -
CDR3nt: TGCAGCGTTCGCTGGGGCACAGATACGCAGTATTTT
CDR3aa: CSVRWGTDTQYF

abundance: few
v_gene: TRBV29-1
j_gene: TRBJ2-7
d_gene: -
CDR3nt: TGCAGCGTTGGGGGCTACTCCTACGAGCAGTACTTC
CDR3aa: CSVGGYSYEQYF

abundance: -
v_gene: TRBV4-1
j_gene: TRBJ2-7
d_gene: TRBD2
CDR3nt: TGCGCCAGCAGCTTCTCACCACTAGCGGGAGTATCCTACGAGCAGTACTTC
CDR3aa: CASSFSPLAGVSYEQYF

abundance: -
v_gene: TRBV14
j_gene: TRBJ2-1
d_gene: -
CDR3nt: TGTGCCAGCAGCCAAGAGAGTAACTGGCCCTACAATGAGCAGTTCTTC
CDR3aa: CASSQESNWPYNEQFF

abundance: -
v_gene: TRBV9
j_gene: TRBJ2-5
d_gene: -
CDR3nt: TGTGCCAGCAGCGTATTATCTAGCCGGGAGACCCAGTACTTC
CDR3aa: CASSVLSSRETQYF

abundance: -
v_gene: TRBV27
j_gene: TRBJ2-7
d_gene: TRBD2
CDR3nt: TGTGCCAGCAGTGGACTAGCGGGAGGCTCCGACGAGCAGTACTTC
CDR3aa: CASSGLAGGSDEQYF

abundance: -
v_gene: TRBV30
j_gene: TRBJ2-7
d_gene: TRBD1
CDR3nt: TGTGCCTGGAGTGCGGACAGGGGGCCCTACGAGCAGTACTTC
CDR3aa: CAWSADRGPYEQYF

abundance: -
v_gene: TRBV7-9
j_gene: TRBJ2-7
d_gene: -
CDR3nt: TGTGCCAGCAGCTTCGGCGGCGCAGGCCGCTCCTACGAGCAGTACTTC
CDR3aa: CASSFGGAGRSYEQYF

abundance: -
v_gene: TRBV28
j_gene: TRBJ2-7
d_gene: -
CDR3nt: TGTGCCAGCAGTTTCAACGATCGGACTGGGTCCTACGAGCAGTACTTC
CDR3aa: CASSFNDRTGSYEQYF

abundance: few
v_gene: TRBV29-1
j_gene: TRBJ2-3
d_gene: -
CDR3nt: TGCAGCGTTGGGTTAGTTAGGGCAGATACGCAGTATTTT
CDR3aa: CSVGLVRADTQYF

abundance: -
v_gene: TRBV27
j_gene: TRBJ2-2
d_gene: TRBD2
CDR3nt: TGTGCCAGCAGTTGGGAGGGAAGTGGGCGCACCGGGGAGCTGTTTTTT
CDR3aa: CASSWEGSGRTGELFF

abundance: once
v_gene: TRBV4-1
j_gene: TRBJ2-4
d_gene: -
CDR3nt: TGCGCCAGCAGTCCCAACTTGATACTAGCCAAAAACATTCAGTACTTC
CDR3aa: CASSPNLILAKNIQYF

abundance: few
v_gene: TRBV7-2
j_gene: TRBJ1-5
d_gene: -
CDR3nt: TGTGCCAGCAGCTTGGAACGAGGAAGCAATCAGCCCCAGCATTTT
CDR3aa: CASSLERGSNQPQHF

abundance: few
v_gene: TRBV29-1
j_gene: TRBJ2-5
d_gene: -
CDR3nt: TGCAGCGTTGATCTCGGGGCCCAGTACTTC
CDR3aa: CSVDLGAQYF

abundance: once
v_gene: TRBV30
j_gene: TRBJ1-2
d_gene: -
CDR3nt: TGTGCCTGGAGTTTATTCGGGGTAATTACTCGGTATGGCTACACCTTC
CDR3aa: CAWSLFGVITRYGYTF

abundance: -
v_gene: TRBV5-6
j_gene: TRBJ2-1
d_gene: TRBD2
CDR3nt: TGTGCCAGCAGATTCACTAGCGGGAGCTCCTACAATGAGCAGTTCTTC
CDR3aa: CASRFTSGSSYNEQFF

abundance: -
v_gene: TRBV30
j_gene: TRBJ1-1
d_gene: -
CDR3nt: TGTGCCTGGAGTCCCGGAGGTTGGAACACTGAAGCTTTCTTT
CDR3aa: CAWSPGGWNTEAFF

abundance: -
v_gene: TRBV7-9
j_gene: TRBJ2-3
d_gene: TRBD2
CDR3nt: TGTGCCAGCACCCGAGCGGGAGCCACAGATACGCAGTATTTT
CDR3aa: CASTRAGATDTQYF

abundance: -
v_gene: TRBV2
j_gene: TRBJ2-7
d_gene: TRBD1
CDR3nt: TGTGCCAGCAGTGGGACAGGGGGACCCTTGGGGCAGTACTTC
CDR3aa: CASSGTGGPLGQYF

abundance: -
v_gene: TRBV6-1
j_gene: TRBJ2-3
d_gene: -
CDR3nt: TGTGCCAGCACCTTGGTAGTGGGTCGGGCAGATACGCAGTATTTT
CDR3aa: CASTLVVGRADTQYF

abundance: -
v_gene: TRBV4-2
j_gene: TRBJ2-1
d_gene: TRBD2
CDR3nt: TGTGCCAGCAGCCAAGAGTCTAGCGGGATAAATGAGCAGTTCTTC
CDR3aa: CASSQESSGINEQFF

abundance: -
v_gene: TRBV6-5
j_gene: TRBJ1-1
d_gene: -
CDR3nt: TGTGCCAGCACTTCCTCAGGTTGGACTGAAGCTTTCTTT
CDR3aa: CASTSSGWTEAFF

abundance: -
v_gene: TRBV30
j_gene: TRBJ2-1
d_gene: -
CDR3nt: TGTGCCTGGAGATTACTAGGGACGGCGTACAATGAGCAGTTCTTC
CDR3aa: CAWRLLGTAYNEQFF

abundance: -
v_gene: TRBV15
j_gene: TRBJ2-7
d_gene: -
CDR3nt: TGTGCCACCAGCAGAGGGGCAGACCTCTCCTACGAGCAGTACTTC
CDR3aa: CATSRGADLSYEQYF

abundance: -
v_gene: TRBV19
j_gene: TRBJ2-2
d_gene: TRBD1
CDR3nt: TGTGCCAGTAGTGGACAGGACACCGGGGAGCTGTTTTTT
CDR3aa: CASSGQDTGELFF

abundance: -
v_gene: TRBV5-1
j_gene: TRBJ2-5
d_gene: -
CDR3nt: TGCGCCAGCAGCGGGGGGGACAGTGACGAGACCCAGTACTTC
CDR3aa: CASSGGDSDETQYF